The sequence of this T cell receptor beta chain was determined in a study of neurological immune-mediated disorders. CDR3 size: 17 residues. The junction had 19 bases not matched to a gene; V was cut back by 3 bases and J by 12 bases. CDR1 and CDR2 from the germline V gene are SGHRS and YFSETQ. The yield of each sequencing run was over 160 million TCR-beta sequences from 15-18 subjects. TCRdb used MiXCR to reprocess the 5' RACE reads, holding one entry per CDR3 protein. The top ten clones hold 6.5% to 8.5% of a sample with tens of thousands of distinct CDR3 sequences, about 10% of them seen once. Time point in this sample: longitudinal time-point 1 (baseline). This clonotype was observed many times.

The J gene is TRBJ2-1, the V gene TRBV5-1, with 9 bases lining up with TRBD2. The sequencing input was PBMCs. This clonotype was sampled from a male donor with HTLV-1-associated myelopathy (HAM/TSP). CDR3 bases: TGCGCCAGCAGCTCGGGTCCGGGGCTAGCGGGGCCCACGGTGCAGTTCTTC. This codes for CASSSGPGLAGPTVQFF.